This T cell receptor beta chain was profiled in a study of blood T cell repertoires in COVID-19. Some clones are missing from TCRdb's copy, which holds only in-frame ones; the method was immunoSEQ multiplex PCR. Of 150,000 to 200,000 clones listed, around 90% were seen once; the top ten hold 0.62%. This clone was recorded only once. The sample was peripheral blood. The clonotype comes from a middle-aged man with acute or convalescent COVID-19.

Written as DNA, the CDR3 is TGTGCCAGCAGCTTAGCGGCAGACGCGGTCAATGAGCAGTTCTTC. This gives the protein CASSLAADAVNEQFF. V gene TRBV7-2 combines with J gene TRBJ2-1; D call uncertain. The CDR3 spans 15 residues. CDR1 is SGHTA and CDR2 is FQGNSA in the germline V gene. V gave up 0 bases and J gave up 6 bases, with 12 bases separating them.